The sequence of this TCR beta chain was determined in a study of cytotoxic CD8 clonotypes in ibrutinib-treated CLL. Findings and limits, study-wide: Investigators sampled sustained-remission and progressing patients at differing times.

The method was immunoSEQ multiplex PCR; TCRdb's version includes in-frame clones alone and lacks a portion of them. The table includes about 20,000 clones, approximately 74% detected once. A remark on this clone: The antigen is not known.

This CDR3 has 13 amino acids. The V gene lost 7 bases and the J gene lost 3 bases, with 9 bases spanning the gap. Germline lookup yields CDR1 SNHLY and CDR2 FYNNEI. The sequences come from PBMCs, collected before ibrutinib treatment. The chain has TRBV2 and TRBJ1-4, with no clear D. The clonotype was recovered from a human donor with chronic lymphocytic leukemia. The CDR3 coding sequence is TGTGCCAGCATGGGAGGGCCTAATGAAAAACTGTTTTTT. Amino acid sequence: CASMGGPNEKLFF.